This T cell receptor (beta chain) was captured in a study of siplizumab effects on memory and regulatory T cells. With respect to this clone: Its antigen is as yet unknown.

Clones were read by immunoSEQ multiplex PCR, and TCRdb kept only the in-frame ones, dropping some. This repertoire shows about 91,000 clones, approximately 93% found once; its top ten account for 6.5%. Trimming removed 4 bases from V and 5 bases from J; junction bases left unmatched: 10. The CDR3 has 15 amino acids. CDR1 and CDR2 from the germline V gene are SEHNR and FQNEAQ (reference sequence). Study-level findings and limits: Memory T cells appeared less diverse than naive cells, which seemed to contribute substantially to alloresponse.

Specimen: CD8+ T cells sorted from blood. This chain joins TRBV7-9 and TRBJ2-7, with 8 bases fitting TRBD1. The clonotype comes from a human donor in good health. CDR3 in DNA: TGTGCCAGCAGCTCCGACGGACAGGGAGGCCACGAGCAGTACTTC. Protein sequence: CASSSDGQGGHEQYF.